Listed here are 32 T cell receptor beta chains from one sample, sequenced in a study of blood T cell repertoires in COVID-19. Repertoires were generated with immunoSEQ multiplex PCR, while TCRdb's copy carries only in-frame clones and drops some. The data show 200,000 to 250,000 clones, with about 89% seen just once and around 1.5% held by the top ten. Sequencing was performed on peripheral blood. All receptors come from a woman aged 55-69 years who had recovered from COVID-19.

The chain links TRBV3-1 (or the pseudogene TRBV3-2) to TRBJ1-2; 8 nucleotides match TRBD1. This CDR3 spans 14 amino acids. V was pared by 2 bases and J by 5 bases, with 4 bases of the junction left unmatched. Looked up from germline, CDR1 is LGHDT and CDR2 is YNNKEL (reference sequence). The CDR3 spells CASSQQGAGYGYTF. CDR3 DNA sequence: TGTGCCAGCAGCCAACAGGGGGCGGGGTATGGCTACACCTTC.

The chain is built from TRBV27 and TRBJ2-3, with D possibly matching TRBD2 (5 bases). The germline V gene encodes CDR1 MNHEY and CDR2 SMNVEV (reference sequence). CDR3 length: 14 amino acids. Trimming stripped 5 bases from V and 2 bases from J, with 11 bases between. The CDR3 coding sequence is TGTGCCAGCAGTGTGGGGAGTCCCACAGATACGCAGTATTTT. Translating gives CASSVGSPTDTQYF.

The rearrangement links TRBV5-8 to TRBJ1-2; the D gene is possibly TRBD1 (6 bases). Germline CDR1 SGHTS, CDR2 YDEGEE. The CDR3 loop spans 15 amino acids. V was pared by 1 base and J by 2 bases, with 12 bases between. As DNA, the CDR3 is TGTGCCAGCAGCTTGTGGGCAGGGGCAAACTATGGCTACACCTTC. Residues: CASSLWAGANYGYTF.

The J gene is TRBJ1-5, the V gene TRBV18; TRBD1 is a possible D gene (6 bases). Germline loops: CDR1 KGHSH, CDR2 LQKENI. Trimming removed 4 bases at V and 5 bases at J, with 12 bases between. This CDR3 contains 14 residues. For the CDR3, the DNA is TGTGCCAGCTCACTACAGGGAAGCGATCAGCCCCAGCATTTT. This sequence encodes CASSLQGSDQPQHF.

This CDR3 reads CASSIWLQAENQPQHF. DNA for the CDR3: TGTGCCAGTAGTATTTGGCTGCAGGCTGAAAATCAGCCCCAGCATTTT. This chain joins TRBV19 and TRBJ1-5; D is undetermined. V was cut by 3 bases and J by 4 bases, with 16 bases left in between. The germline V gene has CDR1 LNHDA and CDR2 SQIVND (reference sequence). The CDR3 extends over 16 amino acids.

Here the CDR3 reads CASSPRGSGEKLFF. The CDR3 bases are TGTGCCAGCAGCCCCAGGGGAAGTGGGGAAAAACTGTTTTTT. The chain links TRBV27 to TRBJ1-4; D possibly corresponds to TRBD1 (6 bases). The CDR3 has 14 residues. CDR1 and CDR2 (germline): MNHEY, SMNVEV (reference sequence). V gave up 6 bases and J gave up 8 bases, with 16 bases separating them.

The gene calls are TRBV6-6 and TRBJ1-2; maybe TRBD1 (6 bases). Trimming took 0 bases from V and 6 from J, leaving 14 bases between them. Germline values: CDR1 MNHNY, CDR2 SVGAGI (reference sequence). The CDR3 covers 15 residues. CDR3 amino acids: CASSYSIGGVDGYTF. CDR3 DNA: TGTGCCAGCAGTTACTCGATAGGGGGAGTCGATGGCTACACCTTC.

This sequence joins TRBV5-8 and TRBJ1-1, with D unresolved. The V end lost 0 bases, the J end lost 5 bases, and 11 bases lay between the germline ends. Germline-derived CDR1 and CDR2 are SGHTS and YDEGEE. This CDR3 is built from 14 residues. CDR3 in DNA: TGTGCCAGCAGCTTGGTCCGGGGAGGAACTGAAGCTTTCTTT. Its translation is CASSLVRGGTEAFF.

The V and J genes are TRBV5-1 and TRBJ1-3; TRBD1 aligns across 7 bases. With 2 bases clipped from V and 0 bases from J, the junction kept 5 bases outside the gene matches. Germline CDR1 is SGHRS and CDR2 is YFSETQ. The length of the CDR3 is 16 residues. Here the CDR3 reads CASSFRDSHSGNTIYF. The CDR3 DNA follows: TGCGCCAGCAGCTTCCGGGACAGCCACTCTGGAAACACCATATATTTT.

The chain has TRBV20-1 and TRBJ2-5; TRBD2 agrees at 12 bases. The CDR3 totals 16 residues. After removal of 3 bases from V and 5 bases from J, the junction contained 10 bases not matched to a gene. Germline CDR1 and CDR2: DFQATT and SNEGSKA (reference sequence). The CDR3 region is CSASWLAGGRGETQYF. The CDR3 DNA reads TGCAGTGCTAGTTGGCTAGCGGGGGGGCGGGGCGAGACCCAGTACTTC.

This chain uses TRBV2 with TRBJ2-7, with 10 bases that match TRBD1. CDR1 SNHLY and CDR2 FYNNEI come from the germline V gene. The V and J ends lost 5 bases and 2 bases, in that order; junction bases with no gene match: 6. The CDR3 is 15 amino acids. CDR3 sequence reads: CASSLRDRGAYEQYF. For the CDR3, the DNA is TGTGCCAGCAGTCTGAGGGACAGGGGAGCCTACGAGCAGTACTTC.

The chain is built from TRBV6-5 and TRBJ1-1; D perhaps matches TRBD1 (5 bases). The germline V gene has CDR1 MNHEY and CDR2 SVGAGI. Trimming took 6 bases from V and 3 from J, leaving 11 bases between them. This CDR3 has 13 amino acids. The CDR3 region has the DNA TGTGCCAGCAGCTGGCGGGGGGACACTGAAGCTTTCTTT. Protein sequence: CASSWRGDTEAFF.

This chain links TRBV9 with TRBJ1-3; D gene uncertain. This CDR3 has 14 residues. The germline gives CDR1 SGDLS, CDR2 YYNGEE. V was trimmed by 3 bases and J by 6 bases, leaving 13 bases between them. CDR3 nucleotides: TGTGCCAGCAGCGGAGGGAGGGAGGTAAACACCATATATTTT. Translating it yields CASSGGREVNTIYF.

This chain connects TRBV7-2 to TRBJ1-1; D not certain. CDR1 is SGHTA, CDR2 FQGNSA, per germline. The CDR3 runs to 13 residues. V was pared by 3 bases and J by 4 bases, with 9 bases between. CDR3 DNA sequence: TGTGCCAGCAGCTTTACCGATAGCACTGAAGCTTTCTTT. It yields the protein CASSFTDSTEAFF.

The CDR3 sequence: CASSEAGLNQPQHF. As DNA, the CDR3 is TGTGCCAGCAGTGAAGCGGGGCTCAATCAGCCCCAGCATTTT. The chain links TRBV6-1 to TRBJ1-5, with D possibly being TRBD1 (5 bases). CDR3 length equals 14 residues. CDR1 is MNHNS, CDR2 SASEGT, per germline. Trimming shortened V by 0 bases and J by 3 bases, and 6 bases separated the two germline ends.

The V call is TRBV6-5, the J call TRBJ1-2, with D perhaps TRBD1 (6 bases). Trimming stripped 5 bases from V and 8 bases from J, with 12 bases between. This CDR3 has 12 residues. CDR1 and CDR2 from the germline V gene are MNHEY and SVGAGI. CDR3 region: CASSLTGSGYTF. CDR3 sequence (DNA): TGTGCCAGCAGTCTTACAGGGAGCGGCTACACCTTC.

The genes are TRBV18 and TRBJ2-1; 10 positions agree with TRBD2. The V and J ends lost 6 bases and 5 bases, in that order; junction bases with no gene match: 7. CDR3 length: 15 amino acids. Germline V gene sequence: CDR1 KGHSH, CDR2 LQKENI. The chain's CDR3 is CASSPLAGADNEQFF. The CDR3 nucleotides are TGTGCCAGCTCGCCTCTAGCGGGGGCTGACAATGAGCAGTTCTTC.

The genes are TRBV7-2 and TRBJ1-5; tentative D call: TRBD1 (5 bases). CDR1 SGHTA and CDR2 FQGNSA come from the germline V gene. This CDR3 region has 14 residues. Trimming removed 0 bases from V and 6 bases from J, with 9 bases in between. Here the CDR3 reads CASSLAGGAQPQHF. DNA for the CDR3: TGTGCCAGCAGCTTAGCGGGGGGAGCTCAGCCCCAGCATTTT.

In this sample, this clone turned up many times. V and J are TRBV5-8 and TRBJ1-1; 8 bases are shared with TRBD1. Trimming cost V 0 bases and J 0 bases; bases outside gene matches: 7. Germline CDR1 is SGHTS and CDR2 is YDEGEE. CDR3 length: 17 amino acids. CDR3: CASSLAWSGGMNTEAFF. DNA of the CDR3: TGTGCCAGCAGCTTGGCCTGGTCAGGGGGCATGAACACTGAAGCTTTCTTT.

This chain connects TRBV7-2 to TRBJ2-5; 9 bases agree with TRBD2. The CDR3 has 14 residues. V dropped 3 bases and J dropped 5; count of bases not matched to a gene: 4. Germline CDR1 is SGHTA and CDR2 is FQGNSA. CDR3 nucleotide sequence: TGTGCCAGCAGCTTGCGGGGGGGCCTGGAGACCCAGTACTTC. Translation: CASSLRGGLETQYF.

This chain joins TRBV11-1 and TRBJ1-6; 9 bases are a match to TRBD1. V dropped 0 bases and J dropped 17; count of bases not matched to a gene: 8. Germline CDR1 reads SGHAT; CDR2 reads FQDESV (reference sequence). The CDR3 is 14 amino acids. CDR3 sequence: CASSLAPRTGVFHF. In DNA form, the CDR3 reads TGTGCCAGCAGCTTAGCACCAAGGACAGGGGTGTTCCACTTT.

This clone was observed once. The chain links TRBV6-6 to TRBJ2-7; D may be TRBD2 (5 bases). This CDR3 spans 13 amino acids. Germline-derived CDR1 and CDR2 are MNHNY and SVGAGI (reference sequence). V shed 6 bases and J shed 6 bases, with 15 bases lying between them. CDR3 residues: CASRPGGSTEQYF. As DNA, the CDR3 is TGTGCCAGCAGGCCGGGTGGGAGTACCGAGCAGTACTTC.

In its sample, this clone was seen once. The chain uses TRBV2 and TRBJ2-5, with 8 bases that match TRBD1. Germline V gene sequence: CDR1 SNHLY, CDR2 FYNNEI. The CDR3 totals 14 residues. With V trimmed by 5 bases and J by 5 bases, 7 bases remained unmatched. For the CDR3, the DNA is TGTGCCAGCAGTCCGACAGGGGCGGTGGAGACCCAGTACTTC. Its translation: CASSPTGAVETQYF.

The rearrangement uses TRBV7-2 and TRBJ2-7, with TRBD2 as a possible D gene (6 bases). Germline values: CDR1 SGHTA, CDR2 FQGNSA. This CDR3 has 14 amino acids. V lost 3 bases and J 2 bases, leaving 11 bases between the germline ends. CDR3 in DNA: TGTGCCAGCAGCTTGTTAGGGACTGCCTACGAGCAGTACTTC. This gives the protein CASSLLGTAYEQYF.

This rearrangement joins TRBV5-4 to TRBJ1-4; 8 bases align to TRBD1. With 4 bases clipped from V and 11 bases from J, the junction kept 7 bases outside the gene matches. The length of the CDR3 is 13 residues. The germline V gene has CDR1 SGHNT and CDR2 YYREEE (reference sequence). CDR3 residues: CASSPDRVNKLFF. In DNA form, the CDR3 reads TGTGCCAGCAGCCCGGACAGGGTAAATAAACTGTTTTTT.

The sample holds one count of this clone. V usage is TRBV7-8 and J usage is TRBJ2-5; 8 positions match TRBD1. J gave up 5 bases and V 2 bases, and 1 base lay outside the gene matches. This CDR3 is built from 13 residues. CDR1 and CDR2 from the germline V gene are SGHVS and FQNEAQ. The CDR3 is CASSLQGAETQYF. DNA for the CDR3: TGTGCCAGCAGCTTACAGGGGGCGGAGACCCAGTACTTC.

V gene TRBV7-2 combines with J gene TRBJ2-2, with a possible D match to TRBD2 (6 bases). CDR3 length: 14 residues. V lost 4 bases and J lost 4, with 10 bases in between. Germline CDR1 reads SGHTA; CDR2 reads FQGNSA. The CDR3 loop reads CASSSSTSTGELFF. The CDR3 region has the DNA TGTGCCAGCAGCTCCTCGACTAGCACCGGGGAGCTGTTTTTT.

The chain has TRBV3-1 (or the pseudogene TRBV3-2) and TRBJ1-4, with D unresolved. The V gene's germline CDR1 is LGHDT and CDR2 YNNKEL (reference sequence). CDR3 length equals 15 residues. The V end lost 0 bases, the J end lost 5 bases, and 10 bases lay between the germline ends. CDR3 residues: CASSQDSPLNEKLFF. The CDR3 nucleotides are TGTGCCAGCAGCCAAGATTCCCCTTTGAATGAAAAACTGTTTTTT.

This chain links TRBV28 with TRBJ1-5; the D gene is possibly TRBD1 (5 bases). The CDR3 contains 15 residues. Trimming took off 4 bases at V and 5 bases at J, with 15 bases between the two ends. The germline V gene encodes CDR1 MDHEN and CDR2 SYDVKM. CDR3 sequence: CASSSPATAHQPQHF. In DNA, the CDR3 is TGTGCCAGCAGTTCCCCGGCGACAGCCCATCAGCCCCAGCATTTT.

This chain connects TRBV9 to TRBJ2-4; 9 bases match TRBD2. Looked up from germline, CDR1 is SGDLS and CDR2 is YYNGEE. V lost 2 bases and J lost 5; bases outside the gene matches: 11. This CDR3 is built from 17 residues. Here the CDR3 reads CASSVPRRGGEENIQYF. CDR3 in DNA: TGTGCCAGCAGCGTTCCGAGACGCGGGGGGGAAGAAAACATTCAGTACTTC.

This clone appeared once. The V call is TRBV10-2, the J call TRBJ1-4; D is unclear. Germline V gene lookup returns CDR1 WSHSY and CDR2 SAAADI. This CDR3 spans 14 amino acids. With 5 bases removed from V and 8 bases from J, the gap between germline ends came to 15 bases. The CDR3 DNA is TGCGCCAGCAGTCCCGCCTGGGCCGGAGAAAAACTGTTTTTT. Translating gives CASSPAWAGEKLFF.

V gene TRBV5-1 combines with J gene TRBJ1-6; tentative D call: TRBD1 (6 bases). CDR1 and CDR2 (germline): SGHRS, YFSETQ. This CDR3 has 14 amino acids. Trimming removed 0 bases from V and 6 bases from J, with 7 bases in between. CDR3 sequence reads: CASSLADSNSPLHF. The CDR3 DNA sequence: TGCGCCAGCAGCTTGGCGGACAGTAATTCACCCCTCCACTTT.